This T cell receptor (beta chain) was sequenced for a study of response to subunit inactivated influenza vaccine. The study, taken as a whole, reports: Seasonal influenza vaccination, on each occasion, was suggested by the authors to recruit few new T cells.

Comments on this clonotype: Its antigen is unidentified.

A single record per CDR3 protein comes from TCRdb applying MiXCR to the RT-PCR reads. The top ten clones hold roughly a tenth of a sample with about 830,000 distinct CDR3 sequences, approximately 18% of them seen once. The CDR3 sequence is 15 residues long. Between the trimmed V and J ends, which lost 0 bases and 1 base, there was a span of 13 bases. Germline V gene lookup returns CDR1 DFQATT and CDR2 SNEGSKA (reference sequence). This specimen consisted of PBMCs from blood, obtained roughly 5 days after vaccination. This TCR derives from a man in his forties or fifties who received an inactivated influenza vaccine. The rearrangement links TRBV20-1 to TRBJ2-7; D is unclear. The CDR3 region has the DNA TGCAGTGCTAGAGAGAGCCCCCTTATGTCCTACGAGCAGTACTTC. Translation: CSARESPLMSYEQYF.